Each of the 3 T cell receptor beta chains below was sequenced from the same sample in a study of PD-1 blockade in classical Hodgkin lymphoma. The data were produced by immunoSEQ multiplex PCR, yet TCRdb's version contains in-frame clones alone and is incomplete. Altogether tens of thousands of clones are present, roughly 83% being singletons, with the ten largest covering over 20%. Following autologous stem cell transplantation, relapse occurred in every patient, and exposure to brentuximab vedotin varied. The specimen comprised peripheral blood mononuclear cells (PBMCs), sampled before the second cycle of nivolumab. These receptors all come from a human donor with classical Hodgkin lymphoma.

J is TRBJ1-1 and V is TRBV10-3; 12 positions match TRBD1. Trimming took 6 bases from V and 6 from J; bases not matched to a gene: 2. The CDR3 is 13 amino acids. Germline V lookup: CDR1 ENHRY, CDR2 SYGVKD. This chain's CDR3 is CAIRGQGAAEAFF. DNA of the CDR3: TGTGCCATCAGGGGACAGGGGGCAGCTGAAGCTTTCTTT.

The rearrangement joins TRBV6-5 to TRBJ1-1; no clear D. There are 13 residues in the CDR3. CDR1 is MNHEY and CDR2 is SVGAGI in the germline V gene. Trimming stripped 2 bases from V and 4 bases from J, with 8 bases between. CDR3 in DNA: TGTGCCAGCAGTTACGGTTGGTTCACTGAAGCTTTCTTT. This gives the protein CASSYGWFTEAFF.

This chain links TRBV9 with TRBJ2-2; 15 nucleotides line up with TRBD2. The CDR3 is 18 residues long. The V gene's germline CDR1 is SGDLS and CDR2 YYNGEE. The V segment lost 2 bases and the J segment 3 bases; nucleotides outside the gene matches: 5. CDR3 bases: TGTGCCAGCAGCGTCCGGACTAGCGGGGGGGATCACACCGGGGAGCTGTTTTTT. It encodes CASSVRTSGGDHTGELFF.